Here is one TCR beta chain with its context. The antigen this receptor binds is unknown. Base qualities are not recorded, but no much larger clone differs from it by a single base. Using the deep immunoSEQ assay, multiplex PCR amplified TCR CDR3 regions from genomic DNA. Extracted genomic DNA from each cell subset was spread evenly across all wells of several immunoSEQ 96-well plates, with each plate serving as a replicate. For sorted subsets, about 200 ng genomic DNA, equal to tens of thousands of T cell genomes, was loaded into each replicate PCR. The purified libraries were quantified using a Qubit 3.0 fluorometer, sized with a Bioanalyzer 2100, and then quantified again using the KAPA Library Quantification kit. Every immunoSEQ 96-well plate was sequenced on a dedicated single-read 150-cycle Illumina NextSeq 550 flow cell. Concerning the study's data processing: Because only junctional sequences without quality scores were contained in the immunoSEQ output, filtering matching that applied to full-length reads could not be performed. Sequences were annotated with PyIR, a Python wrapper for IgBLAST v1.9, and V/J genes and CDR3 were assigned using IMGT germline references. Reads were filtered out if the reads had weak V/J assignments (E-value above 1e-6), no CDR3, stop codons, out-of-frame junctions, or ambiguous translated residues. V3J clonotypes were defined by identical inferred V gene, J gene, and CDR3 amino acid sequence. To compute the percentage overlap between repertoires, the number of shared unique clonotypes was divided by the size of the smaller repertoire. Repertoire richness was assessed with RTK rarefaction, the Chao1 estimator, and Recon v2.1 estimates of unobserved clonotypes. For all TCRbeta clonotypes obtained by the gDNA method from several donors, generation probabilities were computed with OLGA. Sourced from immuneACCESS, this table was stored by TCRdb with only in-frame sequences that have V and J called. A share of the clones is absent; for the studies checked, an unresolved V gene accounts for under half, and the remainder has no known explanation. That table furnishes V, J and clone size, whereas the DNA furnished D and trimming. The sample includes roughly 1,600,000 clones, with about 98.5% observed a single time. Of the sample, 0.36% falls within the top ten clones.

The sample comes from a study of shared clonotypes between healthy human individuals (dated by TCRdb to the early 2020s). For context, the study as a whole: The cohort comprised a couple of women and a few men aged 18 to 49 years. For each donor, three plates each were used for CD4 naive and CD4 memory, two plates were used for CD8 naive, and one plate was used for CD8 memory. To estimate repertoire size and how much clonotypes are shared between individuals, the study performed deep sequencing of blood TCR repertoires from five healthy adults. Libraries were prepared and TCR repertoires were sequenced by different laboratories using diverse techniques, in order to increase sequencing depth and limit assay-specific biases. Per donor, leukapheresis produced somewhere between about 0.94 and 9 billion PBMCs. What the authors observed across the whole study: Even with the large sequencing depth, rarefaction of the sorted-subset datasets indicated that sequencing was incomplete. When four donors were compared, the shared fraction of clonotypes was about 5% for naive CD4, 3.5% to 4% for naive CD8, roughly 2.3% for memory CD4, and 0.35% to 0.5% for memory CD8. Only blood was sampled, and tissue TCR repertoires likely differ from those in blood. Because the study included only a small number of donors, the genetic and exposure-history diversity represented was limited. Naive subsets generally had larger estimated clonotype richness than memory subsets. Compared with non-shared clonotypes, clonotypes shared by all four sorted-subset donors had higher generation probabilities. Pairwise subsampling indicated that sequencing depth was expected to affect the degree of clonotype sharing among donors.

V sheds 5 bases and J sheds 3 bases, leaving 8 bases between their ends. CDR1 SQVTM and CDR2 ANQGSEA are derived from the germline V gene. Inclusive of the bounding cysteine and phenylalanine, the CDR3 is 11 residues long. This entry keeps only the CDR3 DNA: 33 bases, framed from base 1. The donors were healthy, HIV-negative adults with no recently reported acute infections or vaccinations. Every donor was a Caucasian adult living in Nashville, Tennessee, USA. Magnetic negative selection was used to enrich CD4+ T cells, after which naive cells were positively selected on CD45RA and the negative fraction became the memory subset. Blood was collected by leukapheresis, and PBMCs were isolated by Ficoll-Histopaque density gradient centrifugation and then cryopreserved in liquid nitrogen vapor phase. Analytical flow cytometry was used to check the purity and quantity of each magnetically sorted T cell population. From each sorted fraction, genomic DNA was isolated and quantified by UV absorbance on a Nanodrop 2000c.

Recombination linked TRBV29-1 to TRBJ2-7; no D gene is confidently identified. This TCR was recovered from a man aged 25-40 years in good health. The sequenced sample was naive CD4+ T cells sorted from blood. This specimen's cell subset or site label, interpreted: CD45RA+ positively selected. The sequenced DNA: TGCAGCGTTTCAAACATCTACGAGCAGTACTTC. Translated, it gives CSVSNIYEQYF.